What follows are 23 T cell receptor beta chains derived from one specimen sequenced in a study of cytotoxic CD8 clonotypes in ibrutinib-treated CLL. The method was immunoSEQ multiplex PCR; TCRdb's version includes in-frame clones alone and lacks a portion of them. The repertoire holds around 200,000 clones, with about four fifths as singletons. This material consisted of PBMCs, taken after 12 months of ibrutinib treatment. Receptors originate from a human donor with chronic lymphocytic leukemia.

The chain couples TRBV10-2 to TRBJ2-1; D gene ambiguous. V was trimmed by 2 bases and J by 4 bases, leaving 6 bases between them. Germline CDR1 is WSHSY and CDR2 is SAAADI. The CDR3 has 13 amino acids. The CDR3 here is CASSEGVYNEQFF. The CDR3 DNA reads TGCGCCAGCAGTGAGGGCGTTTACAATGAGCAGTTCTTC.

The chain employs TRBV10-3 and TRBJ2-1; TRBD2 aligns across 10 bases. Germline values: CDR1 ENHRY, CDR2 SYGVKD. The CDR3 has 14 amino acids. With 7 bases clipped from V and 6 bases from J, the junction kept 6 bases outside the gene matches. CDR3 sequence (DNA): TGTGCCATCAAGGGCTTAGCGGGGGGCAATGAGCAGTTCTTC. Translation gives CAIKGLAGGNEQFF.

The J gene is TRBJ1-1, the V gene TRBV19, with D hard to call. CDR1 and CDR2 from the germline V gene are LNHDA and SQIVND (reference sequence). The CDR3 runs to 12 residues. V lost 6 bases and J lost 3, with 8 bases in between. The CDR3 bases are TGTGCCAGTAGGGGTACGTACACTGAAGCTTTCTTT. Translating it yields CASRGTYTEAFF.

The rearrangement links TRBV7-9 to TRBJ2-1, with 7 bases lining up with TRBD2. V was pared by 5 bases and J by 9 bases, with 19 bases of the junction left unmatched. The CDR3 is 17 residues long. Germline V CDR1 and CDR2: SEHNR, FQNEAQ (reference sequence). The chain's CDR3 is CASSLMGRELRSSEQFF. The DNA of the CDR3 is TGTGCCAGCAGCCTTATGGGGCGGGAGCTTCGATCATCTGAGCAGTTCTTC.

The V and J genes are TRBV7-9 and TRBJ2-3; 15 bases fit TRBD2. Germline V CDR1 and CDR2: SEHNR, FQNEAQ (reference sequence). The trim removed 5 bases at V and 5 bases at J, leaving 5 bases unmatched. This CDR3 has 16 amino acids. The CDR3 sequence: CASSPRTSGGVDTQYF. DNA of the CDR3: TGTGCCAGCAGCCCTCGGACTAGCGGGGGGGTAGATACGCAGTATTTT.

The CDR3 sequence is CASSERPSGGEFDNEQFF. The CDR3 DNA reads as TGTGCCAGCAGTGAACGGCCTAGCGGGGGGGAATTTGACAATGAGCAGTTCTTC. This sequence joins TRBV6-1 and TRBJ2-1, with 12 bases that match TRBD2. The CDR3 has 18 residues. V lost 2 bases and J lost 5; bases outside the gene matches: 10. In germline, CDR1 is MNHNS, CDR2 SASEGT.

The chain uses TRBV7-8 and TRBJ2-7; 7 positions agree with TRBD1. Germline V gene lookup returns CDR1 SGHVS and CDR2 FQNEAQ. The CDR3 spans 13 residues. J gave up 2 bases and V 7 bases, and 5 bases lay outside the gene matches. CDR3 protein: CASTDRAPYEQYF. CDR3 coding DNA: TGTGCCAGCACCGACAGGGCCCCCTACGAGCAGTACTTC.

The chain combines TRBV19 with TRBJ2-7; D unclear. V was shortened by 4 bases and J by 2 bases, with 18 bases between the two germline ends. The CDR3 loop spans 16 amino acids. CDR1 is LNHDA, CDR2 SQIVND, per germline (reference sequence). The CDR3 loop reads CASSSPRTGRAYEQYF. CDR3 nucleotides: TGTGCCAGTAGTAGCCCCCGGACCGGAAGAGCCTACGAGCAGTACTTC. The complete variable domain, with remaining parts taken from reference TRBV19 and TRBJ2-7, reads DGGITQSPKYLFRKEGQNVTLSCEQNLNHDAMYWYRQDPGQGLRLIYYSQIVNDFQKGDIAEGYSVSREKKESFPLTVTSAQKNPTAFYLCASSSPRTGRAYEQYFGPGTRLTVT.

This sequence joins TRBV7-8 and TRBJ1-2, with a possible D match to TRBD1 (5 bases). The CDR3 is 15 amino acids. CDR1 SGHVS and CDR2 FQNEAQ come from the germline V gene. Trimming removed 4 bases at V and 3 bases at J, with 15 bases between. CDR3 coding DNA: TGTGCCAGCAGCTCGGGACCTTTGATCGACTATGGCTACACCTTC. Translation: CASSSGPLIDYGYTF.

V and J are TRBV7-9 and TRBJ2-1, with no clear D. CDR1 is SEHNR and CDR2 is FQNEAQ in the germline V gene (reference sequence). The CDR3 is 14 residues long. Trimming stripped 1 base from V and 9 bases from J, with 13 bases between. CDR3 nucleotides: TGTGCCAGCAGCTTAGTTGTTACCAGCCGTGAGCAGTTCTTC. Residues: CASSLVVTSREQFF.

The J gene is TRBJ2-2, the V gene TRBV10-2; D is undetermined. In germline, CDR1 is WSHSY, CDR2 SAAADI. The CDR3 sequence is 15 residues long. Trimming cost V 3 bases and J 0 bases, with 8 bases left between them. CDR3 residues: CASSDFAANTGELFF. CDR3 DNA sequence: TGCGCCAGCAGTGACTTTGCGGCGAACACCGGGGAGCTGTTTTTT.

The chain is built from TRBV5-1 and TRBJ1-2; 7 bases line up with TRBD1. CDR1 SGHRS and CDR2 YFSETQ come from the germline V gene. The CDR3 loop spans 14 amino acids. V lost 2 bases to trimming and J lost 1 base; unmatched junction nucleotides: 2. This chain's CDR3 is CASSLQGYNYGYTF. CDR3 sequence (DNA): TGCGCCAGCAGCTTACAGGGGTATAACTATGGCTACACCTTC.

The chain has TRBV7-6 and TRBJ1-5; maybe TRBD1 (6 bases). Trimming took off 5 bases at V and 3 bases at J, with 14 bases between the two ends. The CDR3 is made up of 15 amino acids. CDR1 and CDR2 (germline): SGHVS, FNYEAQ. As DNA, the CDR3 is TGTGCCAGCAGCCCCACGGGGGACATCAATCAGCCCCAGCATTTT. It translates to CASSPTGDINQPQHF.

This clone was seen just once. A read error may produce the germline difference seen at one junction end. The chain combines TRBV7-7 with TRBJ2-1; possibly TRBD2 for D (6 bases). The germline gives CDR1 SSHAT, CDR2 FNYEAQ (reference sequence). The CDR3 consists of 16 residues. The CDR3 coding sequence is TGTGCTAGCAGCTTAGAAGAGACTAGTTCCTACAATGAGCAGTTCTTC. Protein: CASSLEETSSYNEQFF.

The V gene is TRBV9, the J gene TRBJ1-2; 8 nucleotides align to TRBD1. The length of the CDR3 is 15 residues. V lost 0 bases, J lost 7 bases, and 8 bases stayed unmatched. CDR1 and CDR2 (germline): SGDLS, YYNGEE. The CDR3 sequence: CASSVGTGGLGGYTF. The CDR3 nucleotides are TGTGCCAGCAGCGTAGGCACAGGGGGGCTGGGTGGCTACACCTTC.

The CDR3 reads CASRLPGAGSYEQYF. The CDR3, as DNA: TGTGCCAGCAGACTCCCTGGAGCGGGGTCCTACGAGCAGTACTTC. V and J are TRBV6-6 and TRBJ2-7; 7 nucleotides agree with TRBD2. V dropped 6 bases and J dropped 1; count of bases not matched to a gene: 9. Germline CDR1 and CDR2: MNHNY and SVGAGI (reference sequence). The CDR3 has 15 residues.

The chain combines TRBV5-4 with TRBJ1-4; 8 bases fit TRBD1. CDR3 length equals 18 residues. Germline loops: CDR1 SGHNT, CDR2 YYREEE (reference sequence). The junction had 15 bases not matched to a gene; V was cut back by 4 bases and J by 4 bases. The CDR3 protein is CASSLSGGGEIFNEKLFF. The CDR3 nucleotides read TGTGCCAGCAGCCTATCAGGGGGCGGAGAGATTTTTAATGAAAAACTGTTTTTT.

This rearrangement joins TRBV5-4 to TRBJ2-7; the match to TRBD1 covers 11 bases. In germline, CDR1 is SGHNT, CDR2 YYREEE (reference sequence). The V segment lost 4 bases and the J segment 1 base; nucleotides outside the gene matches: 4. There are 15 residues in the CDR3. The CDR3 region has the DNA TGTGCCAGCAGCCCCCGGGACAGGGGGTCCTACGAGCAGTACTTC. The encoded protein is CASSPRDRGSYEQYF.

V gene TRBV5-4 combines with J gene TRBJ2-5; TRBD2 agrees at 12 bases. The CDR3 contains 15 residues. Per the germline V gene, CDR1 is SGHNT and CDR2 is YYREEE (reference sequence). J was trimmed by 5 bases and V by 7 bases; bases with no gene match: 9. The CDR3 loop reads CASRPSGGAWETQYF. The CDR3 DNA sequence: TGTGCCAGCCGGCCTAGCGGGGGGGCATGGGAGACCCAGTACTTC.

To note about this clone: At the DNA level, this CDR3 is encoded by other sequences in the same sample as well. The rearrangement links TRBV18 to TRBJ1-5; D is possibly TRBD1 (6 bases). The CDR3 length is 15 residues. In germline, CDR1 is KGHSH, CDR2 LQKENI. The V gene lost 3 bases and the J gene lost 0 bases, with 9 bases spanning the gap. The CDR3 nucleotides are TGTGCCAGCTCACCCCAGGGGAATAGCAATCAGCCCCAGCATTTT. Protein: CASSPQGNSNQPQHF.

This clone has a handful of counts. The rearrangement links TRBV29-1 to TRBJ2-5; D is perhaps TRBD1 or TRBD2 (5 bases each). Trimming pared 4 bases from V and 4 bases from J, leaving 13 bases between. The CDR3 length is 13 residues. Germline lookup yields CDR1 SQVTM and CDR2 ANQGSEA. Written as DNA, the CDR3 is TGCAGCGTTGGCGAGGGGACGCGAGAGACCCAGTACTTC. It translates to CSVGEGTRETQYF.

V is TRBV10-3 and J is TRBJ2-7, with 8 bases that match TRBD2. This CDR3 has 16 amino acids. Germline V gene sequence: CDR1 ENHRY, CDR2 SYGVKD. J was trimmed by 0 bases and V by 2 bases; bases with no gene match: 6. Here the CDR3 reads CAISEVASGFSYEQYF. As DNA, the CDR3 is TGTGCCATCAGTGAGGTAGCTAGCGGGTTCTCCTACGAGCAGTACTTC.

The chain combines TRBV18 with TRBJ2-7; a possible D gene is TRBD1 (6 bases). The germline V and J ends were trimmed by 0 bases and 5 bases, with 11 bases remaining between them. This CDR3 is built from 14 residues. Germline V gene lookup returns CDR1 KGHSH and CDR2 LQKENI. In nucleotides, the CDR3 is TGTGCCAGCTCACCACCGGGACACCAAGACGAGCAGTACTTC. Protein product: CASSPPGHQDEQYF.